This T cell receptor beta chain comes out of a study of T cell responses to AZD1222 COVID-19 vaccine. Points from the study as a whole: CD4 TCRs covered the whole spike, strongest at regions 160-218 and 743-854.

V dropped 2 bases and J dropped 5; count of bases not matched to a gene: 9. CDR1 is SNHLY and CDR2 is FYNNEI in the germline V gene. The CDR3 runs 17 residues. Method: immunoSEQ multiplex PCR; TCRdb's copy keeps in-frame clones and lacks some. The sample has 150,000 or so clones, approximately 89% seen once; the top ten hold around 5.2%. Of note for this clone: Antigen unknown.

The chain links TRBV2 to TRBJ1-6; 7 bases are shared with TRBD1. This clonotype was obtained from an adult in good health. The sample here was peripheral blood, taken on day 0 of AZD1222 vaccination. Here the CDR3 reads CASSEWAGGFDNSPLHF. The CDR3 DNA reads TGTGCCAGCAGTGAATGGGCAGGGGGTTTCGATAATTCACCCCTCCACTTT.